The entry that follows covers one TCR beta chain sequence. The antigen is undetermined. This specimen belongs to a study of shared clonotypes between healthy human individuals. Study results and caveats: With few donors, the genetic and exposure-history diversity represented was limited.

HIV-negative, healthy adults without recent acute infections or vaccinations were the donors. CD45RA+ naive and CD45RA-negative memory subsets were separated from CD4+ cells. Germline loops: CDR1 MNHEY, CDR2 SVGAGI. This CDR3 has 13 amino acids. Trimming cost V 2 bases and J 7 bases, with 8 bases left between them. Per the study methods: ImmunoSEQ sequences covered only the junction and lacked quality scores; filtering therefore differed. The protocol was immunoSEQ multiplex PCR, while the TCRdb copy is restricted to in-frame clones and leaves out a portion. V and J calls and clone size are given by that table; D and trimming were obtained from the DNA. The profile covers 190,000 or so clones, with 90% to 95% appearing a single time and 0.067% taken by the ten largest.

V usage is TRBV6-5 and J usage is TRBJ2-2, with D uncertain. The sequenced material came from naive CD4+ T cells sorted from blood. Subset defined: CD45RA+ positively selected. This clonotype was obtained from a woman aged 25 to 39 in good health. CDR3 DNA: TGTGCCAGCAGTTACAGGGTAATCGGGGAGCTGTTTTTT. Translating gives CASSYRVIGELFF.